This TCR beta chain emerged from a study of long-term antiretroviral therapy in people with HIV. Investigators performed immunoSEQ version v3.0 at survey level. Sequenced by immunoSEQ multiplex PCR; TCRdb stores in-frame clones only, minus some. In the table there are 35,000 to 45,000 clones, over 75% of which are singletons. Each HIV-infected participant was given treatment in the United States. The CDR3 is made up of 13 amino acids. Germline CDR1 MNHNY, CDR2 SVGAGI (reference sequence). The ends were cut back, 4 bases at V and 10 bases at J, with 16 bases in the middle. Remarks on this clone: Its cognate antigen is unknown.

Overall study findings and caveats: Records did not include ART adherence, viral resistance or therapy changes. Clones with expansion before ART led the repertoire at all time points.

The sequenced sample was unsorted PBMCs, obtained 2.2 years after starting antiretroviral therapy. This clonotype was sampled from a man between 18 and 29 years old with HIV. J is TRBJ1-2 and V is TRBV6-6, with a tentative D call TRBD1 (5 bases). The CDR3, as DNA: TGTGCCAGCAGTTTAACTGGGGACTTGGACTACACCTTC. Its translation: CASSLTGDLDYTF.